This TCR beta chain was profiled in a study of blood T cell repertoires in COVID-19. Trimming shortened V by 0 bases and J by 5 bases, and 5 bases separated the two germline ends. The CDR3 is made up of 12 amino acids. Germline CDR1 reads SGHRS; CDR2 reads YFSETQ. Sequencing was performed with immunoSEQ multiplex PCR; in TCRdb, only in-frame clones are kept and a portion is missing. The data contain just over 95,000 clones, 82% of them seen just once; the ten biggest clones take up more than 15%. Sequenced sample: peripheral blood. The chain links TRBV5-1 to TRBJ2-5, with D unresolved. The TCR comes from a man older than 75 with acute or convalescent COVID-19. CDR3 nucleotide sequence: TGCGCCAGCAGCTTGGGGCGGGAGACCCAGTACTTC. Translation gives CASSLGRETQYF.